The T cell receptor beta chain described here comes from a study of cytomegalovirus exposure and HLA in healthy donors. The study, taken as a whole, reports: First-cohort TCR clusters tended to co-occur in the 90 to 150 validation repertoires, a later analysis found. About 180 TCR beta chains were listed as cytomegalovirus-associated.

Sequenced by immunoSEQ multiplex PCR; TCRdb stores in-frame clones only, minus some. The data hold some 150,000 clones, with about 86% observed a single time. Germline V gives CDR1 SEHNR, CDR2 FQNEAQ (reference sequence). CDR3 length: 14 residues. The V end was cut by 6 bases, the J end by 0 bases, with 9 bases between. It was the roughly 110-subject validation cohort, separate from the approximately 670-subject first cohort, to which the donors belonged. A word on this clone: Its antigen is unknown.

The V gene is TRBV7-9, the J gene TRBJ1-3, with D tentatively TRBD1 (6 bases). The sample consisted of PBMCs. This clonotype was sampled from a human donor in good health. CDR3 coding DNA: TGTGCCAGCAGACAGGGATTCTCTGGAAACACCATATATTTT. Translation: CASRQGFSGNTIYF.